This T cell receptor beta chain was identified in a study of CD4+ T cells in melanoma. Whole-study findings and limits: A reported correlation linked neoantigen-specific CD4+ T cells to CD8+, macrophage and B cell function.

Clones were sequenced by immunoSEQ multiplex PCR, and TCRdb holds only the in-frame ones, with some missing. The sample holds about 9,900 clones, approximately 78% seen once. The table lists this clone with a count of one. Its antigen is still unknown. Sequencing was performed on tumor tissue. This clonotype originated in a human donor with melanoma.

CDR3 sequence: CASRAGGTDTQYF. The DNA for the CDR3 is TGTGCCAGCAGGGCAGGAGGCACAGATACGCAGTATTTT. The rearrangement uses TRBV5-6 and TRBJ2-3; D not resolved. The CDR3 runs 13 residues. The V gene's germline CDR1 is SGHDT and CDR2 YYEEEE. The V end lost 5 bases, the J end lost 1 base, and 8 bases lay between the germline ends. The variable domain in full, completed from reference TRBV5-6 and TRBJ2-3, reads DAGVTQSPTHLIKTRGQQVTLRCSPKSGHDTVSWYQQALGQGPQFIFQYYEEEERQRGNFPDRFSGHQFPNYSSELNVNALLLGDSALYLCASRAGGTDTQYFGPGTRLTVL.